Described below is a single T cell receptor (beta chain) sequence and its context. Its specificity is not known. The junction departs from germline at one end; a sequencing error may be responsible. This CDR3 contains 18 residues. The germline V gene encodes CDR1 LGHNA and CDR2 YNFKEQ. How the authors handled the data: The authors used CDR3 differences across clinicopathological groups to build a distant-metastasis classifier for papillary thyroid cancer. With MiXCR, TCRdb called clones anew from the PCR reads. It is TCRdb's table, rather than the study itself, that gives the V and J calls and clone size. The repertoire holds about 92,000 clones, with 14% to 15% as singletons. No treatment of any kind had been given to any patient before thyroid surgery. The entry originates in a study of metastatic and nonmetastatic thyroid tumors. The overall study: The study looked at repertoires side by side in blood and in tumor or nodule tissue from malignant and benign thyroid patients. Study findings and constraints: Relative to benign nodules, malignant thyroid tumors were reportedly characterized by significantly elevated TCR beta diversity in blood and tumor.

Sequenced: blood. The receptor was isolated from a female donor with papillary thyroid cancer or a benign thyroid nodule (not recorded which). Some clones in this sample may be carry-over from other donors' samples. V and J are TRBV4-2 and TRBJ1-6; D remains unclear. The CDR3 DNA reads as TGTGCCAGCAGCCCACGACCCTCTTTTGTGGGGTTGAATTCACCCATCCGCTTT. Amino acid sequence: CASSPRPSFVGLNSPIRF.